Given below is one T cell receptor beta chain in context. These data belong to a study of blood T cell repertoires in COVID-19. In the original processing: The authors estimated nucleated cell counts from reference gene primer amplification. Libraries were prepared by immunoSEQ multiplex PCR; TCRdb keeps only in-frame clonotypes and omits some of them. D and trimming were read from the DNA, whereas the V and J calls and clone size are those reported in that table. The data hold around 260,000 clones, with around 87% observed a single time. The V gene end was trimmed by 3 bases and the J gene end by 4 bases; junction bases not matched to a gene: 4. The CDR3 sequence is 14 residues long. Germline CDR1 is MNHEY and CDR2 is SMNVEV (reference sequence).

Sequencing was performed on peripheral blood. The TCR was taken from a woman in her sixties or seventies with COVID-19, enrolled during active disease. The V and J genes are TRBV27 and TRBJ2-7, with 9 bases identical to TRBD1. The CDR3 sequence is CASSFGQGRYEQYF. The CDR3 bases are TGTGCCAGCAGTTTCGGACAGGGGCGATACGAGCAGTACTTC.